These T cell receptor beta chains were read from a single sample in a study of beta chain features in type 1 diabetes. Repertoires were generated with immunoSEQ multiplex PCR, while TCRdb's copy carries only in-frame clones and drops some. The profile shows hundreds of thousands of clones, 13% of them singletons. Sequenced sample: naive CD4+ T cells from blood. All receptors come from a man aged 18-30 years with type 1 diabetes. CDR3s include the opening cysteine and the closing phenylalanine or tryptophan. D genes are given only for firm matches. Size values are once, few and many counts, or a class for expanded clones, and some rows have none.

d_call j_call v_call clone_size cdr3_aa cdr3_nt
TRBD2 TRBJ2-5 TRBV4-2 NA CASSQGGLAEPQETQYF TGTGCCAGCAGCCAGGGGGGACTAGCGGAGCCCCAAGAGACCCAGTACTTC
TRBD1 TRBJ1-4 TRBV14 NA CASSQLDRVREKLFF TGTGCCAGCAGCCAACTTGACAGGGTTCGGGAAAAACTGTTTTTT
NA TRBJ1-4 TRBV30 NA CAWSVQGNEKLFF TGTGCCTGGAGTGTCCAAGGGAACGAAAAACTGTTTTTT
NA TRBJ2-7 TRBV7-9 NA CASSLRDVPLEQYF TGTGCCAGCAGCTTAAGGGACGTTCCGTTAGAGCAGTACTTC
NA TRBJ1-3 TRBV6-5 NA CASSGTTGNTIYF TGTGCCAGCAGTGGGACCACCGGAAACACCATATATTTT
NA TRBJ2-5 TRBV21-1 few CASSKVTGTRQETQYF TGTGCCAGCAGCAAAGTGACCGGGACACGTCAAGAGACCCAGTACTTC
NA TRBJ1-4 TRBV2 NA CASSEMGVTTNEKLFF TGTGCCAGCAGTGAAATGGGGGTGACGACTAATGAAAAACTGTTTTTT
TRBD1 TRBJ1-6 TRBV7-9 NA CASRWDSGSGDSPLHF TGTGCCAGCAGGTGGGACAGCGGGTCAGGGGATTCACCCCTCCACTTT
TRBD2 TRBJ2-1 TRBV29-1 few CSVDRGGSYNEQFF TGCAGCGTGGATCGCGGGGGCTCCTACAATGAGCAGTTCTTC
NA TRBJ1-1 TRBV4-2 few CASSQTGNTEAFF TGTGCCAGCAGCCAGACAGGAAACACTGAAGCTTTCTTT
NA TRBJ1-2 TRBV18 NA CASSPGPDYGYTF TGTGCCAGCTCACCAGGGCCAGACTATGGCTACACCTTC
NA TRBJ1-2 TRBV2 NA CASSPYGDYGYTF TGTGCCAGCAGCCCCTACGGGGACTATGGCTACACCTTC
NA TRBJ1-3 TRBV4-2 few CASSQGVILSGNTIYF TGTGCCAGCAGCCAAGGCGTTATCCTCTCTGGAAACACCATATATTTT
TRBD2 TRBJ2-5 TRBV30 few CAWAVRGAQETQYF TGTGCCTGGGCTGTGCGGGGGGCCCAAGAGACCCAGTACTTC
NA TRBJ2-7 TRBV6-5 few CASGLLEGTHEQYF TGTGCCAGTGGGCTCCTCGAGGGGACCCACGAGCAGTACTTC
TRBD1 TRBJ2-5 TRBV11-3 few CASSFLQGAGETQYF TGTGCCAGCAGCTTCCTACAGGGGGCTGGGGAGACCCAGTACTTC
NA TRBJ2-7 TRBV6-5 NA CASSRSGSSYEQYF TGTGCCAGCAGCCGATCGGGATCCTCCTACGAGCAGTACTTC
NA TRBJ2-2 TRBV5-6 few CASSFSGIGELFF TGTGCCAGCAGCTTTTCAGGAATCGGGGAGCTGTTTTTT
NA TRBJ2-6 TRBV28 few CASRTTTKSSGANVLTF TGTGCCAGCAGGACGACAACTAAATCCTCTGGGGCCAACGTCCTGACTTTC
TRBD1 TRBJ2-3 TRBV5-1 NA CASSLGQGSTDTQYF TGCGCCAGCAGCTTGGGACAGGGCAGCACAGATACGCAGTATTTT
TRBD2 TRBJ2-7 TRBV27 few CASSFGTNGYEQYF TGTGCCAGCAGTTTTGGGACTAACGGGTACGAGCAGTACTTC
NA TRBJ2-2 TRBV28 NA CASRELTGNTGELFF TGTGCCAGCAGGGAACTGACAGGGAACACCGGGGAGCTGTTTTTT
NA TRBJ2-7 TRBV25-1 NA CASRTLHEQYF TGTGCCAGCAGAACCTTACACGAGCAGTACTTC
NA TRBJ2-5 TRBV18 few CASSPSSKETQYF TGTGCCAGCTCACCAAGTAGTAAGGAGACCCAGTACTTC
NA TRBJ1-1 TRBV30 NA CARIGTEAFF TGTGCCCGGATCGGGACTGAAGCTTTCTTT
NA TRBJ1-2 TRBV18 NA CASSPPGVGGYTF TGTGCCAGCTCACCGCCCGGGGTTGGTGGCTACACCTTC
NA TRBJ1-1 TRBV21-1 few CASPGTLNTEAFF TGTGCCAGCCCCGGGACACTAAACACTGAAGCTTTCTTT
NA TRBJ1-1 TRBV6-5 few CASLQNTEAFF TGTGCCAGCCTCCAGAACACTGAAGCTTTCTTT
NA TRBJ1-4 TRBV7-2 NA CASSPLVPEKLFF TGTGCCAGCAGCCCCCTAGTACCTGAAAAACTGTTTTTT
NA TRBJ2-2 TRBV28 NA CASTGLRGELFF TGTGCCAGCACCGGATTACGGGGGGAGCTGTTTTTT
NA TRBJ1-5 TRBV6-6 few CASSYEGGTQPQHF TGTGCCAGCAGTTACGAGGGGGGGACCCAGCCCCAGCATTTT
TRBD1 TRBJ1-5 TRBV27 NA CASSFLGTAMEPQHF TGTGCCAGCAGTTTCCTTGGGACAGCTATGGAGCCCCAGCATTTT
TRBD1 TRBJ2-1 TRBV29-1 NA CSVEDIGTGGGNEQFF TGCAGCGTTGAAGATATCGGGACAGGGGGAGGTAATGAGCAGTTCTTC
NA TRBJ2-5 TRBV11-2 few CASSTGLTETQYF TGTGCCAGCAGCACAGGACTAACAGAGACCCAGTACTTC
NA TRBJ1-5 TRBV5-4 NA CASQDKPDQPQHF TGTGCCAGCCAGGACAAGCCGGATCAGCCCCAGCATTTT
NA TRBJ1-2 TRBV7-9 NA CASSFELGPHGYTF TGTGCCAGCAGCTTTGAGTTGGGGCCCCATGGCTACACCTTC
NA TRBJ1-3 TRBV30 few CAWSVQSGSGNTIYF TGTGCCTGGAGTGTGCAGTCAGGCTCTGGAAACACCATATATTTT
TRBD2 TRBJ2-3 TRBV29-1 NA CSVVGGLIRTDTQYF TGCAGCGTTGTCGGGGGGTTAATTCGCACAGATACGCAGTATTTT
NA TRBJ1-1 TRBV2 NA CASTGDDTEAFF TGTGCCAGCACAGGGGATGACACTGAAGCTTTCTTT
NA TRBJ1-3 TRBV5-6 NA CASSLGRRVANTIYF TGTGCCAGCAGCTTGGGCAGGCGTGTAGCAAACACCATATATTTT
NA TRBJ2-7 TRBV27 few CASSVAGTAAYEQYF TGTGCCAGCAGTGTAGCCGGGACGGCCGCCTACGAGCAGTACTTC
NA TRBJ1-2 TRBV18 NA CASSPPQGNGYTF TGTGCCAGCTCACCACCGCAGGGAAATGGCTACACCTTC
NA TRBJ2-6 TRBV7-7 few CASSPGANVLTF TGTGCTAGCAGCCCTGGGGCCAACGTCCTGACTTTC
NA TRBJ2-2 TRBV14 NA CASRRTVSGELFF TGTGCCAGCAGACGCACAGTCTCCGGGGAGCTGTTTTTT
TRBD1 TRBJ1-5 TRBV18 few CASSPPGAGGQPQHF TGTGCCAGCTCACCACCCGGGGCAGGGGGTCAGCCCCAGCATTTT
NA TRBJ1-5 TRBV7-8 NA CASSARGGAEGPQHF TGTGCCAGCAGCGCCCGAGGGGGGGCCGAAGGGCCCCAGCATTTT
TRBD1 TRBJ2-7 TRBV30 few CAAGQGSYEQYF TGTGCCGCCGGACAGGGCTCCTACGAGCAGTACTTC
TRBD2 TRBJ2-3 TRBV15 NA CATSRSSGGTDTQYF TGTGCCACCAGCAGGTCTAGCGGGGGGACAGATACGCAGTATTTT
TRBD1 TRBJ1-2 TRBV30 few CAWRTPGQGFHYGYTF TGTGCCTGGAGGACGCCGGGACAGGGATTCCACTATGGCTACACCTTC
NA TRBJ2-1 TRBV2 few CAIEGSGVSYNEQFF TGTGCCATCGAAGGGTCAGGGGTATCCTACAATGAGCAGTTCTTC
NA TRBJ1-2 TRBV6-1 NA CASSDVEGYTF TGTGCCAGCAGTGATGTGGAAGGCTACACCTTC